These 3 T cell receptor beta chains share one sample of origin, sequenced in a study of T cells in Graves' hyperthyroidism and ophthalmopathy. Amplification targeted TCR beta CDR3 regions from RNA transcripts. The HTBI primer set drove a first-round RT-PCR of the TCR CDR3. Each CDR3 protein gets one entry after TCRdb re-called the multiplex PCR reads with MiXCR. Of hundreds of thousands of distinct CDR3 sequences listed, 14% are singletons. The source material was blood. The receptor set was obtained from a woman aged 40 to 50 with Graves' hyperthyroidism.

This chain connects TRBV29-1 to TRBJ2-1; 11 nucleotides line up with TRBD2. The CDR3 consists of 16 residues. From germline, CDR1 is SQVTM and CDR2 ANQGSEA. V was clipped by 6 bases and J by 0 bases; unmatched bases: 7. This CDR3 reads CSVVGTSGTSYNEQFF. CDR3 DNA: TGCAGCGTAGTGGGGACTAGCGGAACCTCCTACAATGAGCAGTTCTTC.

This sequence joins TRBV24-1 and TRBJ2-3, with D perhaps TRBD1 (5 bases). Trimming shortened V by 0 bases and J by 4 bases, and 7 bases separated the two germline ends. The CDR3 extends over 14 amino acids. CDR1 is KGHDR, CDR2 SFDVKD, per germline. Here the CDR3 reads CATSDLLTADTQYF. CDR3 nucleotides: TGTGCCACCAGTGATTTGCTGACAGCAGATACGCAGTATTTT.

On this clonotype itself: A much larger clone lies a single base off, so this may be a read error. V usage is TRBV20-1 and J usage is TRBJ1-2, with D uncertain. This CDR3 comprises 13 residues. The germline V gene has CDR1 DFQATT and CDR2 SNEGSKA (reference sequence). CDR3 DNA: TGCAGTGCTATACGTGGACTTAACTGTGGCTACACCTTC. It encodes CSAIRGLNCGYTF.